This record concerns one TCR beta chain sequence. The CDR3 consists of 15 residues. The V gene end was trimmed by 4 bases and the J gene end by 1 base; junction bases not matched to a gene: 3. Germline CDR1 reads LNHDA; CDR2 reads SQIVND (reference sequence). The data belong to a study of blood T cell repertoires in COVID-19. Sequencing was performed with immunoSEQ multiplex PCR; in TCRdb, only in-frame clones are kept and a portion is missing. Among 70,000 or so clones, less than 90% were seen once, and the ten largest hold 10% to 15%. The sample was peripheral blood. This TCR was recovered from a man over 45 with COVID-19, enrolled during active disease. The rearrangement links TRBV19 to TRBJ2-4; TRBD1 agrees at 8 bases. CDR3 sequence: CASSTGGMAKNIQYF. DNA for the CDR3: TGTGCCAGTAGTACAGGGGGCATGGCCAAAAACATTCAGTACTTC.